The 7 T cell receptor beta chains in this list originate from one sample, sequenced in a study of CD8 T cells in ankylosing spondylitis. The antigens of these receptors remain unknown. TCRdb re-called the 5' RACE reads through MiXCR, storing one row per CDR3 protein. The sample holds some 840,000 distinct CDR3 sequences, about an eighth seen once. Points from the study as a whole: Characteristic, it appeared, of ankylosing spondylitis blood was a TCR beta motif of roughly eight highly homologous variants.

Sequencing was performed on blood, either unsorted or a sorted T cell fraction (not recorded which). These receptors were collected from a male donor with ankylosing spondylitis.

This clonotype was found many times. The gene calls are TRBV29-1 and TRBJ1-2, with a possible D match to TRBD1 (6 bases). V lost 6 bases to trimming and J lost 1 base, with 12 bases between them. Looked up from germline, CDR1 is SQVTM and CDR2 is ANQGSEA. This CDR3 has 13 residues. CDR3 in amino acids: CSVRTDLNYGYTF. CDR3 nucleotide sequence: TGCAGCGTGAGGACAGATCTTAACTATGGCTACACCTTC.

Comments on this clonotype: With a much larger clone just one base away, this may be a read error. The gene calls are TRBV7-4 and TRBJ1-2; a weak D match, TRBD1 (5 bases). Per the germline V gene, CDR1 is SGHVT and CDR2 is SQSDAQ. The CDR3 runs to 11 residues. V lost 6 bases to trimming and J lost 7 bases, with 9 bases between them. This CDR3 is CASSPGFGYTF. The CDR3 region has the DNA TGTGCCAGCAGTCCAGGGTTTGGCTACACCTTC.

In DNA, the CDR3 is TGTGCCAGCAGTTACTCTGCACAGGGACAAGAGACCCAGTACTTC. Translating gives CASSYSAQGQETQYF. J is TRBJ2-5 and V is TRBV6-5; possibly TRBD1 for D (6 bases). The germline V gene has CDR1 MNHEY and CDR2 SVGAGI. Trimming shortened V by 0 bases and J by 2 bases, and 10 bases separated the two germline ends. This CDR3 has 15 amino acids.

This clonotype was seen ten or more times. The genes are TRBV20-1 and TRBJ2-1; the match to TRBD2 covers 7 bases. V lost 6 bases to trimming and J lost 1 base; unmatched junction nucleotides: 6. There are 14 residues in the CDR3. Germline loops: CDR1 DFQATT, CDR2 SNEGSKA (reference sequence). The CDR3 DNA reads TGCAGTGCGCAACCTAGCGGATCCTACAATGAGCAGTTCTTC. Translation gives CSAQPSGSYNEQFF.

This rearrangement joins TRBV11-1 to TRBJ2-7; D remains ambiguous. Trimming shortened V by 5 bases and J by 7 bases, and 15 bases separated the two germline ends. Germline V gives CDR1 SGHAT, CDR2 FQDESV (reference sequence). The CDR3 totals 13 residues. CDR3 sequence (DNA): TGTGCCAGCAGCCCATACAGAGCCACAGAGCAGTACTTC. Translation gives CASSPYRATEQYF. Full variable domain (outside the CDR3, taken from reference TRBV11-1 and TRBJ2-7): EAEVAQSPRYKITEKSQAVAFWCDPISGHATLYWYRQILGQGPELLVQFQDESVVDDSQLPKDRFSAERLKGVDSTLKIQPAELGDSAMYLCASSPYRATEQYFGPGTRLTVT.

The chain links TRBV27 to TRBJ2-7; no firm D call. V lost 6 bases and J lost 3, with 12 bases in between. The CDR3 covers 13 residues. Germline CDR1 and CDR2: MNHEY and SMNVEV (reference sequence). CDR3 coding DNA: TGTGCCAGCAGCCCGGCCGGATTCTACGAGCAGTACTTC. Amino acid sequence: CASSPAGFYEQYF.

J is TRBJ2-7 and V is TRBV5-1, with D maybe TRBD2 (5 bases). Trimming took off 5 bases at V and 0 bases at J, with 12 bases between the two ends. This CDR3 is built from 14 residues. Per the germline V gene, CDR1 is SGHRS and CDR2 is YFSETQ. CDR3 nucleotides: TGCGCCAGCAGGGGAGACCTTTTCTCCTACGAGCAGTACTTC. Encoded protein: CASRGDLFSYEQYF. Complete variable domain (other parts from reference TRBV5-1 and TRBJ2-7): KAGVTQTPRYLIKTRGQQVTLSCSPISGHRSVSWYQQTPGQGLQFLFEYFSETQRNKGNFPGRFSGRQFSNSRSEMNVSTLELGDSALYLCASRGDLFSYEQYFGPGTRLTVT.